This T cell receptor (beta chain) was sequenced in a study of T-cell memory formation after mild COVID-19. Germline V CDR1 and CDR2: SGHNT, YYREEE (reference sequence). CDR3 size: 14 residues. The ends were cut back, 4 bases at V and 4 bases at J, with 15 bases in the middle. TCRdb processed the 5' RACE reads anew with MiXCR; each CDR3 protein has one entry. This sample yields 450,000 or so distinct CDR3 sequences, of which around 20% are seen a single time; roughly 8% belongs to the top ten. The chain has TRBV5-4 and TRBJ2-7, with D perhaps TRBD2 (6 bases). This clonotype was obtained from an adult woman who had mild COVID-19 (a few samples of this study predate the infection). Cell type and time point are not known. The sequenced material came from PBMCs or a T cell subset sorted from them (not recorded which). CDR3 in amino acids: CASSPTSGDYEQYF. The CDR3 coding sequence is TGTGCCAGCAGCCCAACTTCGGGGGATTACGAGCAGTACTTC.